This section outlines one TCR beta chain sequence together with its context. Its target is unknown. V was clipped by 3 bases and J by 6 bases; unmatched bases: 10. CDR1 is DFQATT and CDR2 is SNEGSKA in the germline V gene (reference sequence). The CDR3 contains 15 residues. This sample was included in a study of response to subunit inactivated influenza vaccine. Study findings and constraints: Authors suggested few new T cells are recruited by each seasonal influenza vaccination.

TCRdb reprocessed the RT-PCR reads with MiXCR, giving one entry per CDR3 protein. The sample lists fewer than 600,000 distinct CDR3 sequences, approximately 7.8% occurring once. This TCR was recovered from a man between 50 and 75 years old who received an inactivated influenza vaccine. This specimen consisted of PBMCs from blood, obtained roughly 24 months after vaccination. The V gene is TRBV20-1, the J gene TRBJ2-2; 7 positions agree with TRBD2. CDR3 DNA sequence: TGCAGTGCTAGGCTGAAAGTTGGGAGGGCCGGGGAGCTGTTTTTT. Its protein product is CSARLKVGRAGELFF.